The 16 T cell receptor beta chains reported below all come from one sample, sequenced in a study of shared clonotypes between healthy human individuals. Measured with immunoSEQ multiplex PCR; TCRdb has only the in-frame clones, and not every one. The profile shows some 680,000 clones, roughly 72% of them singletons. Sequencing used memory CD4+ T cells sorted from blood. Subset reported: CD45RA-negative fraction. All receptors come from a woman under 40 in good health.

The gene calls are TRBV13 and TRBJ1-3, with no clear D. The CDR3 loop spans 14 amino acids. Germline assignment: CDR1 PRHDT and CDR2 FYEKMQ (reference sequence). The V and J ends lost 4 bases and 0 bases respectively, with 7 bases between them. The chain's CDR3 is CASSSYSSGNTIYF. The CDR3 DNA reads as TGTGCCAGCAGCTCTTACAGCTCTGGAAACACCATATATTTT.

The V gene is TRBV7-9, the J gene TRBJ1-4; a possible D gene is TRBD1 (6 bases). V lost 0 bases, J lost 0 bases, and 17 bases lay in between. Germline CDR1 reads SEHNR; CDR2 reads FQNEAQ (reference sequence). The CDR3 loop spans 19 amino acids. CDR3 nucleotide sequence: TGTGCCAGCAGCTTAGCGTTAGGCGGGGGGGCTGCAACTAATGAAAAACTGTTTTTT. Protein product: CASSLALGGGAATNEKLFF.

V and J are TRBV7-9 and TRBJ2-3; TRBD2 agrees at 10 bases. Germline loops: CDR1 SEHNR, CDR2 FQNEAQ (reference sequence). Trimming took 2 bases from V and 3 from J; bases not matched to a gene: 5. This CDR3 comprises 16 residues. The CDR3 sequence is CASSLNSGGQTDTQYF. CDR3 DNA: TGTGCCAGCAGCTTAAATAGCGGGGGGCAAACAGATACGCAGTATTTT.

There are a few counts of this clone. The gene calls are TRBV25-1 and TRBJ1-3; no firm D call. The germline V and J ends were trimmed by 2 bases and 5 bases, with 10 bases remaining between them. The CDR3 has 14 residues. The V gene's germline CDR1 is MGHDK and CDR2 SYGVNS. The CDR3 loop is CASSEEGGRNTIYF. Here the CDR3 DNA reads TGTGCCAGCAGTGAAGAGGGCGGGCGAAACACCATATATTTT.

The CDR3 sequence: CASSSVSGTTYNEQFF. CDR3 DNA sequence: TGTGCCAGCAGCTCTGTTAGCGGGACAACCTACAATGAGCAGTTCTTC. V usage is TRBV7-3 and J usage is TRBJ2-1; 8 bases are shared with TRBD2. The CDR3 is made up of 16 amino acids. CDR1 is SGHTA, CDR2 FQGTGA, per germline. V lost 4 bases and J lost 2; bases outside the gene matches: 7.

Worth noting for this clone: With only one base between it and a far larger clone, this is likely a read error. CDR3 sequence: CASSPRIFYNEQFF. The CDR3 DNA reads as TGTGCCAGTAGTCCCAGGATTTTCTACAATGAGCAGTTCTTC. The chain links TRBV19 to TRBJ2-1; D not certain. Germline loops: CDR1 LNHDA, CDR2 SQIVND (reference sequence). Trimming cost V 5 bases and J 3 bases, with 11 bases left between them. This CDR3 is 14 amino acids long.

The chain links TRBV28 to TRBJ2-3, with 15 bases that match TRBD2. Germline V gives CDR1 MDHEN, CDR2 SYDVKM. The junction had 11 bases not matched to a gene; V was cut back by 6 bases and J by 4 bases. This CDR3 region has 18 residues. CDR3: CASRGLAGGQRGADTQYF. The CDR3 nucleotides read TGTGCCAGCAGAGGACTAGCGGGAGGGCAACGGGGGGCAGATACGCAGTATTTT.

The chain has TRBV6-1 and TRBJ1-5; tentative D call: TRBD1 (6 bases). Germline CDR1 and CDR2: MNHNS and SASEGT. The CDR3 sequence is 15 residues long. Trimming took 2 bases from V and 4 from J, leaving 12 bases between them. CDR3 sequence (DNA): TGTGCCAGCAGTGAAAGTGGGACACTTAATCAGCCCCAGCATTTT. As protein: CASSESGTLNQPQHF.

The CDR3 coding sequence is TGTGCCAGCAGCTTGGCCCTAAACATCGGCACAGATACGCAGTATTTT. It translates to CASSLALNIGTDTQYF. The chain is built from TRBV13 and TRBJ2-3, with D uncertain. V gave up 3 bases and J gave up 1 base, with 14 bases separating them. The CDR3 spans 16 residues. CDR1 is PRHDT and CDR2 is FYEKMQ in the germline V gene (reference sequence).

This sequence joins TRBV27 and TRBJ2-7; D may be TRBD1 (5 bases). Germline loops: CDR1 MNHEY, CDR2 SMNVEV (reference sequence). CDR3 size: 15 residues. V lost 7 bases and J lost 4, with 20 bases in between. The CDR3 loop reads CASTPRQGQVYEQYF. The CDR3, as DNA: TGTGCCAGCACCCCTCGGCAGGGTCAAGTTTACGAGCAGTACTTC.

This sequence joins TRBV18 and TRBJ2-3; D is ambiguous. From germline, CDR1 is KGHSH and CDR2 LQKENI. V lost 2 bases and J 6 bases, leaving 6 bases between the germline ends. The CDR3 runs 12 residues. For the CDR3, the DNA is TGTGCCAGCTCACCAGTAGGGGATACGCAGTATTTT. Its translation: CASSPVGDTQYF.

The rearrangement uses TRBV7-3 and TRBJ1-1; D remains ambiguous. There are 15 residues in the CDR3. Looked up from germline, CDR1 is SGHTA and CDR2 is FQGTGA. Trimming removed 5 bases at V and 1 base at J, with 14 bases between. CDR3: CASSKKRDQNTEAFF. The CDR3 DNA reads TGTGCCAGCAGCAAAAAAAGGGATCAGAACACTGAAGCTTTCTTT.

This clone was counted a few times. This rearrangement joins TRBV6-1 to TRBJ1-5; 8 bases agree with TRBD1. The germline CDR1 and CDR2 sequences are MNHNS and SASEGT. V was clipped by 5 bases and J by 6 bases; unmatched bases: 6. The CDR3 covers 14 residues. In nucleotides, the CDR3 is TGTGCCAGCAGTCTACAGGGGGACGGTCAGCCCCAGCATTTT. The encoded protein is CASSLQGDGQPQHF.

V is TRBV29-1 and J is TRBJ1-4; D gene unclear. This CDR3 has 12 residues. V lost 3 bases and J 8 bases, leaving 10 bases between the germline ends. Germline V gene data show CDR1 as SQVTM and CDR2 as ANQGSEA. The DNA of the CDR3 is TGCAGCGTTGACGGGGTAGGGGAAAAACTGTTTTTT. It encodes CSVDGVGEKLFF.

The chain couples TRBV11-2 to TRBJ2-2, with 7 bases matching TRBD1. V lost 3 bases and J lost 7; bases outside the gene matches: 8. The CDR3 contains 15 residues. Germline V gives CDR1 SGHAT, CDR2 FQNNGV. The CDR3 region has the DNA TGTGCCAGCAGCTTCTACAGGGGCCCAAGCGGGGAGCTGTTTTTT. Its protein product is CASSFYRGPSGELFF.

This clone has just one count. The chain uses TRBV18 and TRBJ2-7; 8 bases agree with TRBD2. The length of the CDR3 is 14 residues. Germline CDR1 is KGHSH and CDR2 is LQKENI. J gave up 2 bases and V 6 bases, and 6 bases lay outside the gene matches. The DNA for the CDR3 is TGTGCCAGCTCCACCGGGGGGGGTGCCTACGAGCAGTACTTC. Its protein product is CASSTGGGAYEQYF.